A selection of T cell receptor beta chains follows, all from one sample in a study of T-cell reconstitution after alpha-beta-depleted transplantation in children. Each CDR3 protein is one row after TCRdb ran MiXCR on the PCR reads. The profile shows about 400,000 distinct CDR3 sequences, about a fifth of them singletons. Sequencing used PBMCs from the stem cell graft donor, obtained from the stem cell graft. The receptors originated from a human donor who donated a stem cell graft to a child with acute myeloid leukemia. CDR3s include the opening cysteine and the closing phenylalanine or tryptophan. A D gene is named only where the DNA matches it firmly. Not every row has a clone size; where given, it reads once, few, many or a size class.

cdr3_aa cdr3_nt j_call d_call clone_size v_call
CASSLDRYTGELFF TGCGCCAGCAGCCTGGACCGATACACCGGGGAGCTGTTTTTT TRBJ2-2 - - TRBV5-1
CASSRDGRFYEQYF TGTGCCAGCAGCCGGGACGGGAGATTCTACGAGCAGTACTTC TRBJ2-7 - - TRBV6-1
CASSIAGGDYEQYF TGCGCCAGCAGCATAGCGGGAGGGGACTACGAGCAGTACTTC TRBJ2-7 TRBD2 few TRBV5-1
CASSPPTQGIGELFF TGTGCCAGCAGTCCGCCCACACAGGGTATAGGGGAGCTGTTTTTT TRBJ2-2 - - TRBV12-3/TRBV12-4
CASSPRTKETQYF TGCGCCAGCAGCCCCCGGACGAAAGAGACCCAGTACTTC TRBJ2-5 - - TRBV4-1
CASSGGVYQPQHF TGTGCCAGCAGTGGGGGAGTCTATCAGCCCCAGCATTTT TRBJ1-5 - - TRBV6-1
CASSPRPGHSYNEQFF TGCGCCAGCAGCCCGAGACCGGGACACTCTTACAATGAGCAGTTCTTC TRBJ2-1 - few TRBV5-1
CSALLAYSTDTQYF TGCAGCGCCCTGCTAGCGTACAGCACAGATACGCAGTATTTT TRBJ2-3 - few TRBV29-1
CASSRVPPGQGYNEQFF TGTGCCAGCTCACGAGTCCCTCCGGGACAGGGGTACAATGAGCAGTTCTTC TRBJ2-1 TRBD1 - TRBV18
CSVEVRGLAGGEVTDTQYF TGCAGCGTTGAAGTTAGAGGACTAGCGGGAGGGGAGGTGACAGATACGCAGTATTTT TRBJ2-3 TRBD2 - TRBV29-1
CASSERGTSFHEQYF TGTGCCAGCAGTGAAAGAGGGACTAGCTTCCACGAGCAGTACTTC TRBJ2-7 TRBD2 few TRBV2
CSARDGGLAGEEQFF TGCAGTGCTAGAGATGGGGGACTAGCGGGAGAGGAGCAGTTCTTC TRBJ2-1 TRBD2 many TRBV20-1
CASSLDILSYEQYF TGCGCCAGCAGCTTGGACATCCTCTCCTACGAGCAGTACTTC TRBJ2-7 - - TRBV5-1
CASSYGTAQETQYF TGTGCCAGCAGTTACGGGACAGCCCAAGAGACCCAGTACTTC TRBJ2-5 TRBD1 - TRBV6-5
CASSPVPGQGGTEAFF TGTGCCAGCTCACCTGTTCCGGGACAGGGGGGCACTGAAGCTTTCTTT TRBJ1-1 TRBD1 - TRBV18
CASSLALRRKNTEAFF TGTGCCAGCAGCTTAGCGCTTAGGCGGAAGAACACTGAAGCTTTCTTT TRBJ1-1 - - TRBV7-8
CASSYLTGTEAFF TGTGCCAGCAGTTACCTGACAGGTACTGAAGCTTTCTTT TRBJ1-1 - - TRBV6-5
CSVIQGRLAYEQYF TGCAGCGTCATACAGGGGAGGTTGGCCTACGAGCAGTACTTC TRBJ2-7 - many TRBV29-1
CASSQVAETQYF TGCGCCAGCAGCCAAGTAGCAGAGACCCAGTACTTC TRBJ2-5 - - TRBV4-1
CASSSGSGSGYNEQFF TGCGCCAGCAGCTCGGGTAGCGGGAGCGGCTACAATGAGCAGTTCTTC TRBJ2-1 TRBD2 - TRBV5-1
CASSPRAGQDRQYF TGTGCCAGCAGTCCCCGGGCTGGCCAAGATAGGCAGTATTTT TRBJ2-3 - many TRBV12-3/TRBV12-4
CASSEQGSPSTNTQYF TGTGCCAGCAGTGAACAGGGGTCCCCTTCCACAAATACGCAGTATTTT TRBJ2-3 TRBD1 few TRBV7-3
CSVEDLWASGRSRETQYF TGCAGCGTTGAAGATCTTTGGGCTAGCGGGAGGTCTCGGGAGACCCAGTACTTC TRBJ2-5 TRBD2 few TRBV29-1
CASSNLGGGELFF TGTGCCAGCAGTAACCTCGGTGGCGGGGAGCTGTTTTTT TRBJ2-2 - - TRBV12-3/TRBV12-4
CASKGLGLGTGELFF TGTGCCAGCAAAGGTCTCGGATTAGGAACCGGGGAGCTGTTTTTT TRBJ2-2 - few TRBV27
CASSRTSGLYNEQFF TGCGCCAGCTCCAGGACTAGCGGTCTCTACAATGAGCAGTTCTTC TRBJ2-1 TRBD2 - TRBV4-3
CASGERNEKLFF TGTGCCAGCGGGGAGAGGAATGAAAAACTGTTTTTT TRBJ1-4 - few TRBV12-3/TRBV12-4
CASSFDRLAGVNEQFF TGTGCCAGCAGTTTTGACCGCCTAGCGGGAGTTAATGAGCAGTTCTTC TRBJ2-1 TRBD2 few TRBV28
CASSSGQGRHSPLHF TGCGCCAGCAGTTCCGGACAGGGTCGACACTCACCCCTCCACTTT TRBJ1-6 TRBD1 few TRBV5-1
CASSPTSGTAETQYF TGTGCCAGCAGTCCGACTAGCGGGACGGCGGAGACCCAGTACTTC TRBJ2-5 TRBD2 - TRBV6-2/TRBV6-3
CASTGTSVNEQFF TGTGCCAGCACCGGGACTAGCGTAAATGAGCAGTTCTTC TRBJ2-1 TRBD2 many TRBV6-2/TRBV6-3
CSALPGLAGVSYEQYF TGCAGTGCGTTACCGGGACTAGCGGGAGTATCCTACGAGCAGTACTTC TRBJ2-7 TRBD2 few TRBV20-1
CASSLRGSYNEQFF TGTGCCAGCAGCTTACGCGGGAGTTACAATGAGCAGTTCTTC TRBJ2-1 TRBD2 many TRBV11-2
CASSQTPQGARAFF TGTGCCAGCAGCCAAACCCCACAGGGGGCTCGTGCTTTCTTT TRBJ1-1 TRBD1 few TRBV3-1
CASNLRDNSYNEQFF TGCGCCAGCAACCTCCGGGACAACTCCTACAATGAGCAGTTCTTC TRBJ2-1 - - TRBV5-1
CREGARAGSDGSSYEQYF TGCAGGGAGGGGGCCAGGGCAGGGAGTGATGGGAGCTCCTACGAGCAGTACTTC TRBJ2-7 - - TRBV20-1
CASSEVPEEGDTQYF TGCGCCAGCAGTGAAGTTCCAGAGGAGGGAGATACGCAGTATTTT TRBJ2-3 - few TRBV10-2
CASSHGEAEAFF TGTGCCAGCAGCCACGGGGAGGCCGAAGCTTTCTTT TRBJ1-1 - - TRBV5-6
CASSIDAASRETQYF TGTGCCAGTAGTATAGATGCAGCGTCGCGGGAGACCCAGTACTTC TRBJ2-5 - - TRBV19
CASTRSYEQYF TGTGCCAGCACACGGTCCTACGAGCAGTACTTC TRBJ2-7 - once TRBV12-3/TRBV12-4
CASSQWGQGSGNTIYF TGTGCCAGCAGCCAATGGGGACAGGGTTCTGGAAACACCATATATTTT TRBJ1-3 TRBD1 - TRBV3-1
CASSLEEGLWSTEAFF TGTGCCAGCAGCTTAGAAGAAGGTCTTTGGAGCACTGAAGCTTTCTTT TRBJ1-1 - few TRBV7-2